A single sample is the source of the 25 T cell receptor beta chains below, sequenced in a study of blood T cells in healthy people across ages. Through a sample-barcoded 5' primer and a J-beta primer mix, a second PCR was run for roughly 6 to 12 cycles. In TCRdb, the 5' RACE reads were re-called with MiXCR into one record per CDR3 protein. The table records approximately 1,100,000 distinct CDR3 sequences, 45% of them present only once. Sequenced material: blood. The receptors stem from a woman in her sixties in good health.

The V and J genes are TRBV27 and TRBJ2-5, with 11 bases that match TRBD2. Germline-derived CDR1 and CDR2 are MNHEY and SMNVEV (reference sequence). With 7 bases clipped from V and 11 bases from J, the junction kept 3 bases outside the gene matches. CDR3 length: 11 residues. CDR3 coding DNA: TGTGCCAGCATAGCGGGAGGGGAGCAGTACTTC. Translated, it gives CASIAGGEQYF.

J is TRBJ1-5 and V is TRBV27, with 7 bases that match TRBD1. The CDR3 is 13 amino acids. V dropped 5 bases and J dropped 5; count of bases not matched to a gene: 3. CDR1 and CDR2 from the germline V gene are MNHEY and SMNVEV (reference sequence). Here the CDR3 DNA reads TGTGCCAGCAGTAACAGGGGAGATCAGCCCCAGCATTTT. It is translated as CASSNRGDQPQHF.

This clonotype was observed a single time. The rearrangement links TRBV9 to TRBJ2-3, with D unclear. V was cut by 0 bases and J by 1 base, with 12 bases left in between. Per the germline V gene, CDR1 is SGDLS and CDR2 is YYNGEE. CDR3 length: 16 residues. The CDR3 sequence is CASSVVAREGTDTQYF. The CDR3 bases are TGTGCCAGCAGCGTAGTCGCCCGCGAGGGCACAGATACGCAGTATTTT.

The genes are TRBV29-1 and TRBJ2-7; possible D gene TRBD2, 5 bases. From germline, CDR1 is SQVTM and CDR2 ANQGSEA. CDR3 length: 15 amino acids. Trimming left V 5 bases short and J 7 bases short, with 24 bases between. CDR3 DNA sequence: TGCAGCGTTTCGACTAACCTCCTCGCCTACAATGAGCAGTACTTC. As protein: CSVSTNLLAYNEQYF.

The V gene is TRBV21-1, the J gene TRBJ2-7; no check of the table's D call, TRBD1, against the DNA was made. TRBV21-1 is a pseudogene. CDR3 length equals 14 residues. CDR3 amino acids: CASRDRTVSYEQYF. CDR3 nucleotide sequence: TGTGCCAGCAGGGACAGGACAGTCTCCTACGAGCAGTACTTC.

This clonotype was picked up one time. This rearrangement joins TRBV7-9 to TRBJ1-6; TRBD1 is a possible D gene (5 bases). Trimming removed 3 bases from V and 0 bases from J, with 6 bases in between. Germline V gene data show CDR1 as SEHNR and CDR2 as FQNEAQ (reference sequence). This CDR3 region has 15 residues. CDR3 sequence reads: CASSLTASYNSPLHF. The CDR3 nucleotides read TGTGCCAGCAGCTTGACAGCCTCCTATAATTCACCCCTCCACTTT.

This clonotype has only a few counts. The chain combines TRBV27 with TRBJ2-5; possibly TRBD2 for D (5 bases). CDR1 and CDR2 (germline): MNHEY, SMNVEV (reference sequence). This CDR3 region has 14 residues. Deletions cut 2 bases from V and 2 bases from J, with 9 bases between. The DNA of the CDR3 is TGTGCCAGCAGTTTAGGGGAGCAGCAAGAGACCCAGTACTTC. Its translation: CASSLGEQQETQYF.

The genes are TRBV28 and TRBJ1-2; 7 bases are shared with TRBD1. This CDR3 spans 14 amino acids. J was trimmed by 3 bases and V by 6 bases; bases with no gene match: 7. Germline CDR1 MDHEN, CDR2 SYDVKM. The CDR3 reads CASRRQGRDYGYTF. The CDR3 DNA follows: TGTGCCAGCAGGCGACAGGGCCGGGACTATGGCTACACCTTC.

The rearrangement uses TRBV28 and TRBJ2-4; 8 bases agree with TRBD2. This CDR3 spans 15 amino acids. Losses at the gene ends were 2 bases for V and 9 bases for J; bases not matched to a gene: 9. Germline V gives CDR1 MDHEN, CDR2 SYDVKM. The CDR3 DNA sequence: TGTGCCAGCAGTTTAGAGACGGGAGGGCCGAGCATTCAGTACTTC. It yields the protein CASSLETGGPSIQYF.

This chain uses TRBV14 with TRBJ2-7; D is uncertain. From germline, CDR1 is SGHDN and CDR2 FVKESK. The CDR3 runs 13 residues. V was trimmed by 0 bases and J by 3 bases, leaving 6 bases between them. The CDR3 reads CASSQELIYEQYF. The CDR3 region has the DNA TGTGCCAGCAGCCAAGAACTCATCTACGAGCAGTACTTC.

This clonotype was seen only a few times. The chain recombines TRBV11-2 with TRBJ2-7; the D gene is possibly TRBD2 (6 bases). The V gene's germline CDR1 is SGHAT and CDR2 FQNNGV. The V gene lost 1 base and the J gene lost 3 bases, with 10 bases spanning the gap. CDR3 length equals 14 residues. CDR3 sequence: CASSLGASVYEQYF. CDR3 in DNA: TGTGCCAGCAGCTTAGGAGCTAGCGTCTACGAGCAGTACTTC.

The chain joins TRBV7-2 to TRBJ2-5, with 7 bases that match TRBD2. CDR3 length equals 15 residues. Trimming cost V 3 bases and J 11 bases; bases outside gene matches: 15. The germline gives CDR1 SGHTA, CDR2 FQGNSA. CDR3 sequence: CASSFRDYLYNEQYF. CDR3 bases: TGTGCCAGCAGCTTCCGGGACTACCTATACAATGAGCAGTACTTC. Filled out from reference TRBV7-2 and TRBJ2-5, the complete variable domain reads GAGVSQSPSNKVTEKGKDVELRCDPISGHTALYWYRQSLGQGLEFLIYFQGNSAPDKSGLPSDRFSAERTGGSVSTLTIQRTQQEDSAVYLCASSFRDYLYNEQYFGPGTRLLVL.

This sequence joins TRBV9 and TRBJ2-3; D remains ambiguous. Germline-derived CDR1 and CDR2 are SGDLS and YYNGEE. The CDR3 consists of 14 residues. V lost 4 bases to trimming and J lost 4 bases, with 13 bases between them. CDR3 bases: TGTGCCAGCAGCCCTAGAGAGTGGGCAGATACGCAGTATTTT. Its translation: CASSPREWADTQYF. Drawing the rest from reference TRBV9 and TRBJ2-3, the complete variable domain is DSGVTQTPKHLITATGQRVTLRCSPRSGDLSVYWYQQSLDQGLQFLIQYYNGEERAKGNILERFSAQQFPDLHSELNLSSLELGDSALYFCASSPREWADTQYFGPGTRLTVL.

This clonotype was recorded a few times. V and J are TRBV28 and TRBJ1-1; the D is unclear. V lost 2 bases and J lost 11, with 18 bases in between. Germline V lookup: CDR1 MDHEN, CDR2 SYDVKM. The CDR3 length is 14 residues. The CDR3 sequence is CASSLGRVNTVAFF. Here the CDR3 DNA reads TGTGCCAGCAGTTTAGGCCGGGTGAACACCGTTGCTTTCTTT.

Only a few counts were recorded for this clonotype. This rearrangement joins TRBV13 to TRBJ2-3, with D uncertain. The ends were cut back, 4 bases at V and 4 bases at J, with 12 bases in the middle. The CDR3 loop spans 14 amino acids. In germline, CDR1 is PRHDT, CDR2 FYEKMQ (reference sequence). The CDR3 spells CASSSPSRSDTQYF. Written as DNA, the CDR3 is TGTGCCAGCAGCTCACCCAGTAGATCAGATACGCAGTATTTT.

The V and J genes are TRBV4-3 and TRBJ1-1; D is undetermined. V was cut by 0 bases and J by 2 bases, with 10 bases left in between. The CDR3 length is 15 residues. The germline V gene has CDR1 LGHNA and CDR2 YSLEER. The CDR3 protein is CASSQDAGVNTEAFF. The CDR3, as DNA: TGCGCCAGCAGCCAAGATGCGGGTGTCAACACTGAAGCTTTCTTT.

About this clonotype: This may arise from a read error, as a much more abundant clone is one base away. V usage is TRBV11-2 and J usage is TRBJ2-3; D is uncertain. Per the germline V gene, CDR1 is SGHAT and CDR2 is FQNNGV. This CDR3 region has 12 residues. DNA for the CDR3: TGTGCCAGCAGCTTAGTCACAGATACGCGGTATTTT. Translation: CASSLVTDTRYF.

The genes are TRBV25-1 and TRBJ2-5, with D tentatively TRBD1 or TRBD2 (6 bases each). Germline V CDR1 and CDR2: MGHDK, SYGVNS. V was shortened by 1 base and J by 4 bases, with 10 bases between the two germline ends. This CDR3 spans 14 amino acids. The chain's CDR3 is CASSEWGAGETQYF. The DNA of the CDR3 is TGTGCCAGCAGTGAATGGGGGGCTGGAGAGACCCAGTACTTC.

This chain links TRBV4-1 with TRBJ2-1; 10 bases are shared with TRBD2. The CDR3 runs to 15 residues. J gave up 7 bases and V 4 bases, and 7 bases lay outside the gene matches. The germline CDR1 and CDR2 sequences are MGHRA and YSYEKL. CDR3: CASSPSGRGWNEQFF. For the CDR3, the DNA is TGCGCCAGCAGCCCCAGCGGGAGGGGGTGGAATGAGCAGTTCTTC.

The CDR3 nucleotides are TGTGCCAGCAGTTACTCTCCGGACAGCTATAATGAAAAACTGTTTTTT. Protein product: CASSYSPDSYNEKLFF. This chain connects TRBV6-5 to TRBJ1-4; possible D gene TRBD1, 6 bases. The CDR3 has 16 amino acids. The germline CDR1 and CDR2 sequences are MNHEY and SVGAGI. With 0 bases removed from V and 4 bases from J, the gap between germline ends came to 12 bases.

This chain uses TRBV28 with TRBJ2-4; 9 bases line up with TRBD1. Gene TRBJ2-7 matches the end of the DNA better, so the J call may be wrong. From germline, CDR1 is MDHEN and CDR2 SYDVKM. The length of the CDR3 is 13 residues. DNA of the CDR3: TGTGCCAGCGGAACAGGGGGCGGCTACGAGCAGTACTTC. Its protein is CASGTGGGYEQYF.

This clonotype was seen a handful of times. This chain connects TRBV20-1 to TRBJ2-1; possible D gene TRBD2, 7 bases. This CDR3 contains 14 residues. Germline loops: CDR1 DFQATT, CDR2 SNEGSKA (reference sequence). V was shortened by 4 bases and J by 14 bases, with 24 bases between the two germline ends. The CDR3 sequence is CSATGTYYGGEKFF. The DNA for the CDR3 is TGCAGTGCTACGGGGACATACTATGGGGGGGAGAAGTTCTTC.

The chain combines TRBV30 with TRBJ1-2; D ambiguous. V lost 0 bases, J lost 0 bases, and 11 bases lay in between. The germline gives CDR1 GTSNPN, CDR2 SVGIG (reference sequence). The CDR3 contains 15 residues. In DNA, the CDR3 is TGTGCCTGGAGTGTACGGACCCTTACTAACTATGGCTACACCTTC. Its protein product is CAWSVRTLTNYGYTF.

The chain links TRBV4-2 to TRBJ2-7, with 9 bases fitting TRBD2. Trimming at V came to 1 base and at J to 7 bases, leaving 11 bases not matched to a gene. This CDR3 is 16 amino acids long. Germline values: CDR1 LGHNA, CDR2 YNFKEQ. The chain's CDR3 is CASSQGSGSGLSEQYF. CDR3 nucleotides: TGTGCCAGCAGCCAAGGTAGCGGGAGCGGGTTATCTGAGCAGTACTTC.

V and J are TRBV20-1 and TRBJ2-5; the D gene is possibly TRBD1 (5 bases). The J call may be mistaken, given a closer DNA end match to TRBJ2-7. The CDR3 totals 14 residues. Germline assignment: CDR1 DFQATT and CDR2 SNEGSKA (reference sequence). Written as DNA, the CDR3 is TGCAGTGCTAGAGGCCCTTGGGGCGGCTACGAGCAGTACTTC. Amino acid sequence: CSARGPWGGYEQYF.